This T cell receptor beta chain was identified in a study of T cells after yellow fever vaccination. In the study overall: Some fractions had low cell numbers, and these were prepared with SMART-Seq v4 Ultra Low Input. Study findings and constraints: A secondary response was less intense yet reached its peak sooner, at day 5 versus 15. Clones from primary vaccination mostly reappeared after the booster (roughly 95% CD4, approximately 91% CD8).

The CDR3 is made up of 16 amino acids. V shed 4 bases and J shed 0 bases, with 13 bases lying between them. Germline V gene sequence: CDR1 SGHTA, CDR2 FQGNSA. This clonotype occurred many times. Antigen: not known. Researchers made TCR cDNA using 5'RACE template switching, and this step added a universal primer site and UMIs. TCRdb re-derived calls from the 5' RACE reads in MiXCR, one entry per CDR3 protein. The sample records some 97,000 distinct CDR3 sequences, roughly 6% being singletons. This chain connects TRBV7-2 to TRBJ2-1; D is uncertain. This TCR derives from a man between 18 and 29 years old who received the YFV17D yellow fever vaccine. The input for sequencing was CD8+ T cells sorted from PBMCs, taken 10 days after the yellow fever booster vaccination. CDR3 region: CASSSYPSYSYNEQFF. The CDR3 DNA is TGTGCCAGCAGCTCCTACCCCAGTTACTCCTACAATGAGCAGTTCTTC.